This TCR beta chain was observed in a study of beta chain features in type 1 diabetes. Donors underwent one heparinised blood draw, around 100 mL on average. Trimming shortened V by 4 bases and J by 0 bases, and 8 bases separated the two germline ends. In germline, CDR1 is SQVTM, CDR2 ANQGSEA. CDR3 length equals 13 residues. Study-level points and caveats: PCR may have favored shorter templates equally in patients and controls. In every one of the four CD4+ subsets, TCRB CDR3s were moderately but significantly shorter in Type 1 diabetes patients.

This clone has just a few counts. Its specificity is unknown. Other nucleotide sequences from this sample produce the same CDR3. Expressed TCRB transcripts were sequenced after all isolated RNA was converted to cDNA. Data came from immunoSEQ multiplex PCR; TCRdb stores just in-frame clones and leaves some out. In the table there are around 600,000 clones, roughly an eighth of which are singletons. The sequenced material came from naive CD4+ T cells from blood. The receptor was isolated from a man aged 25-45 years with type 1 diabetes. The V gene is TRBV29-1, the J gene TRBJ2-3; D possibly uses TRBD1 or TRBD2 (5 bases each). CDR3 sequence (DNA): TGCAGCGTTGGGGGACGGAGCACAGATACGCAGTATTTT. Translation gives CSVGGRSTDTQYF.